This TCR beta chain was recorded in a study of CD8 T cell repertoires and HIV-1 epitope variants. The wider study: Cultures ran about ten days, with IL-2, IL-7 and IL-15 added on days 3 and 7. Study-wide findings and caveats: About five clonotypes recognized Nef KF9, one HW9, none TAALDMSHF.

The germline V gene has CDR1 SGHTA and CDR2 FQGNSA. The length of the CDR3 is 11 residues. Trimming pared 5 bases from V and 10 bases from J, leaving 10 bases between. Concerning this clone itself: What it recognizes is unknown.

Produced via immunoSEQ multiplex PCR; TCRdb's table is partial and in-frame only. This table has roughly 4,900 clones, 60% to 70% appearing once. V gene TRBV7-2 combines with J gene TRBJ2-3; D call uncertain. This receptor was taken from a male donor with HIV. Specimen: cultured CD8+ T cells derived from PBMCs. The CDR3 loop is CASSPAGPQYF. The CDR3 DNA follows: TGTGCCAGCAGCCCCGCCGGCCCGCAGTATTTT.